The clone carrying this TCR beta chain has ten or more counts. Antigen unknown. Via MiXCR, TCRdb re-called the 5' RACE reads, giving one row per CDR3 protein. The sample carries about 130,000 distinct CDR3 sequences, approximately 10% recorded once. This entry belongs to a study of CD8 T cells in ankylosing spondylitis. General study points: For ankylosing spondylitis blood, a TCR beta motif of under ten highly homologous variants appeared characteristic. According to the report, clones linked to the disease were significantly enriched in matched synovial fluid samples taken from ankylosing spondylitis patients. Past research had described some motif variants in reactive arthritis synovial fluid and blood.

CDR3 length: 16 amino acids. Germline CDR1 is SGHDT and CDR2 is YYEEEE. Between the trimmed V and J ends, which lost 0 bases and 2 bases, there was a span of 13 bases. The chain is built from TRBV5-6 and TRBJ2-3; D remains ambiguous. This clonotype was obtained from a male donor with ankylosing spondylitis or in good health (not recorded which). The sequenced material came from blood, either unsorted or a sorted T cell fraction (not recorded which). CDR3 residues: CASSLASDAFTDTQYF. CDR3 DNA: TGTGCCAGCAGCTTGGCCTCGGACGCCTTCACAGATACGCAGTATTTT.